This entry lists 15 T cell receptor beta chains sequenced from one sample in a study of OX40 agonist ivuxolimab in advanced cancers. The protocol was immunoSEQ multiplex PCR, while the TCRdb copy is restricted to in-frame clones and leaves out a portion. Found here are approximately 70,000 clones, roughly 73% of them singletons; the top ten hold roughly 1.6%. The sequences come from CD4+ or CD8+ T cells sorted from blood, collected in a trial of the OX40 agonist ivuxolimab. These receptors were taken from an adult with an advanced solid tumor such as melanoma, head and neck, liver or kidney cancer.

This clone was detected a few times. The CDR3 coding sequence is TGCGCCAGCAGCTTGGACAGGGGTGAGCAGTACTTC. It translates to CASSLDRGEQYF. The rearrangement uses TRBV5-1 and TRBJ2-7, with TRBD1 matching over 7 bases. The CDR3 extends over 12 amino acids. The germline gives CDR1 SGHRS, CDR2 YFSETQ. V shed 0 bases and J 7 bases; nucleotides not matched to a gene: 1.

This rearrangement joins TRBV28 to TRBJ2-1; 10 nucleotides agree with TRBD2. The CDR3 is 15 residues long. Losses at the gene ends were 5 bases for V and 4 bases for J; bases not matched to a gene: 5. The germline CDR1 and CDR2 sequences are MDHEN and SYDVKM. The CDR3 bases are TGTGCCAGCAGTCTCGGGACTAGCGAATACAATGAGCAGTTCTTC. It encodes CASSLGTSEYNEQFF.

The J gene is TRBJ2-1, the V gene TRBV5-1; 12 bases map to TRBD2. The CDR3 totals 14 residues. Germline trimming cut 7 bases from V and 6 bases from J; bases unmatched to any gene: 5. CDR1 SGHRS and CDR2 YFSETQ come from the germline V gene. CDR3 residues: CASDPGLAGNEQFF. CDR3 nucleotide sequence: TGCGCCAGCGACCCGGGACTAGCGGGCAATGAGCAGTTCTTC.

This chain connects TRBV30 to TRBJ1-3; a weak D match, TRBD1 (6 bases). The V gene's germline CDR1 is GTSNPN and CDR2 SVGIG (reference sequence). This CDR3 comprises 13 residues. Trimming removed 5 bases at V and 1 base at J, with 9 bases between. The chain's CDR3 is CAWQGISGNTIYF. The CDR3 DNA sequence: TGTGCCTGGCAGGGGATTTCTGGAAACACCATATATTTT.

The CDR3 nucleotides are TGTGCCAGCAGCCCCGACAGGGGCGGTACGCAGTATTTT. Translating gives CASSPDRGGTQYF. The chain uses TRBV11-2 and TRBJ2-3; 8 bases align to TRBD1. The J segment lost 8 bases and the V segment lost 5 bases, leaving 6 bases of the junction unmatched. The CDR3 contains 13 residues. CDR1 is SGHAT and CDR2 is FQNNGV in the germline V gene.

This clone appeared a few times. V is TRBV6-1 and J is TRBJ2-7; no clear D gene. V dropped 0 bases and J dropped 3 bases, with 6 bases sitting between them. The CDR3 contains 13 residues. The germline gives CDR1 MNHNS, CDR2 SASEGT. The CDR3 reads CASSEAGSYEQYF. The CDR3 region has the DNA TGTGCCAGCAGTGAAGCTGGCAGCTACGAGCAGTACTTC.

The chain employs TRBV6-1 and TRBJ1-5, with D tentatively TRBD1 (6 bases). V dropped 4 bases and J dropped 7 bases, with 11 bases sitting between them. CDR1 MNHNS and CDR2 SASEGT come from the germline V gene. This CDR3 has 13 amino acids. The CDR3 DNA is TGTGCCAGCAGTGGGACAGAGGCCCAGCCCCAGCATTTT. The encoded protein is CASSGTEAQPQHF.

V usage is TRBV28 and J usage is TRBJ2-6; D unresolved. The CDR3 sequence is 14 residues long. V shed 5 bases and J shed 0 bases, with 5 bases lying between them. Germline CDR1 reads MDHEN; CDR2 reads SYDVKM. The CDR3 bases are TGTGCCAGCAGTCGGTTCTCTGGGGCCAACGTCCTGACTTTC. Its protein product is CASSRFSGANVLTF.

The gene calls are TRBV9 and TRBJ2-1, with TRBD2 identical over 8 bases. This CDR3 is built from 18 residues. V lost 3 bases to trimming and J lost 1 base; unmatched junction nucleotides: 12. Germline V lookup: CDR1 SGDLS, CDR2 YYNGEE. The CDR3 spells CASSAAQGRGESYNEQFF. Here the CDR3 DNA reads TGTGCCAGCAGCGCAGCCCAAGGGCGGGGGGAATCCTACAATGAGCAGTTCTTC.

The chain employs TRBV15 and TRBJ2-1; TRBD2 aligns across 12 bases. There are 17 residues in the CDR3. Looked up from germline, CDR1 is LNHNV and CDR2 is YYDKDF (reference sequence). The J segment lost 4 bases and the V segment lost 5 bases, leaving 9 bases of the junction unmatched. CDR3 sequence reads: CATSRLTSGGLYNEQFF. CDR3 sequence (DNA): TGTGCCACCAGCCGCCTGACTAGCGGGGGACTTTACAATGAGCAGTTCTTC.

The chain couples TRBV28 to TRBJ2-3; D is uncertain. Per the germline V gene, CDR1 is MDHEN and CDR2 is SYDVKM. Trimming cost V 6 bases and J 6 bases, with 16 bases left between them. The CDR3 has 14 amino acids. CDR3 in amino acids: CASSGTSIPDTQYF. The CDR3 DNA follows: TGTGCCAGCAGCGGAACCTCTATTCCCGATACGCAGTATTTT.

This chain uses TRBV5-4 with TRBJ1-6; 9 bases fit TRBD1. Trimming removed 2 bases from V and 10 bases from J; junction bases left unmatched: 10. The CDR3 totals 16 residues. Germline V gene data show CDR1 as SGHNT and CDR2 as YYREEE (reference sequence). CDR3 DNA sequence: TGTGCCAGCAGCTTAATGACGGGACAGGGTTTGTCACCCCTCCACTTT. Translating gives CASSLMTGQGLSPLHF.

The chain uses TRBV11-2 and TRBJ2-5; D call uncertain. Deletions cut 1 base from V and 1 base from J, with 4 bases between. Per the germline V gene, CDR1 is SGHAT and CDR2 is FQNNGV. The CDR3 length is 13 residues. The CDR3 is CASSLGIQETQYF. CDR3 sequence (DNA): TGTGCCAGCAGCTTAGGGATCCAAGAGACCCAGTACTTC.

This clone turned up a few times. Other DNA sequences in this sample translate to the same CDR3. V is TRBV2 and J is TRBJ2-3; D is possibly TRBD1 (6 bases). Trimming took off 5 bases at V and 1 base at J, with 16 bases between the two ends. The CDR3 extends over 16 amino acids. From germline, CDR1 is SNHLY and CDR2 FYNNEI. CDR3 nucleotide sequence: TGTGCCAGCAGTAAGGACTGGGGGCGAGGCACAGATACGCAGTATTTT. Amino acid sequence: CASSKDWGRGTDTQYF.

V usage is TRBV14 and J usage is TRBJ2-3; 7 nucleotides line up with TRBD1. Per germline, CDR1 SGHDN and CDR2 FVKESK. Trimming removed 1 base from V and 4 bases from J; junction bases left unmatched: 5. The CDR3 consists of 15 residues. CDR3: CASSQVRQGPDTQYF. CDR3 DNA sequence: TGTGCCAGCAGCCAAGTCCGACAGGGCCCAGATACGCAGTATTTT.